The clone carrying this T cell receptor (beta chain) was counted once. Antigen: not known. This record belongs to a study of memory CD4+ T cells and cytomegalovirus serostatus. Produced via immunoSEQ multiplex PCR; TCRdb's table is partial and in-frame only. This sample has roughly 45,000 clones; over 75% occur once, and the top ten carry less than 0.85%. Study outcomes and limitations: Of roughly 180 reported CMV TCRbeta sequences, roughly 70 were found in memory CD4+ repertoires.

The V end lost 7 bases, the J end lost 8 bases, and 9 bases lay between the germline ends. CDR3 length: 10 residues. Germline V gene lookup returns CDR1 SQVTM and CDR2 ANQGSEA. The sort gate was single viable CD3+CD4+CD8-CD45RO+ cells for memory CD4+ T cells. After thawing, CD4+ T cells were positively selected. The sample taken for sequencing was memory CD4+ T cells from blood. The TCR originated in an adult in good health and CMV-seronegative. The V and J genes are TRBV29-1 and TRBJ2-1; unclear D gene. CDR3 protein: CSAGWDEQFF. The CDR3 DNA reads as TGCAGCGCCGGATGGGATGAGCAGTTCTTC.